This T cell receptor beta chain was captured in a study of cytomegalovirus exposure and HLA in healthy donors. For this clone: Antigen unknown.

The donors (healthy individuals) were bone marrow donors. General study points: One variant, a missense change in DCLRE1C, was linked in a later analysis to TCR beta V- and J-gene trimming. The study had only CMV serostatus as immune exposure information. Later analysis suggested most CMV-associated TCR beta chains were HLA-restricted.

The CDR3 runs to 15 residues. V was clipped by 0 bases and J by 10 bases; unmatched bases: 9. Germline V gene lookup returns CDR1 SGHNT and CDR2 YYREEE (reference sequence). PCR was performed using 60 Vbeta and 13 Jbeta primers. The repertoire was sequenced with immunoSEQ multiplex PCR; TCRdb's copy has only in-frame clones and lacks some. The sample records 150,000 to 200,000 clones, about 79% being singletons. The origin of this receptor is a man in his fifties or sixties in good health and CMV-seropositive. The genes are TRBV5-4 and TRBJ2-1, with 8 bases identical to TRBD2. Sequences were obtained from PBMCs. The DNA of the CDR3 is TGTGCCAGCAGCTTGGTCGGGGGGGGCGGAGAGGAGCAGTTCTTC. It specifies CASSLVGGGGEEQFF.